The 8 T cell receptor beta chains presented below share a single source sample, sequenced in a study of T-cell memory formation after mild COVID-19. TCRdb reprocessed the 5' RACE reads via MiXCR and lists one record per CDR3 protein. The profile shows 110,000 or so distinct CDR3 sequences, 20% to 25% of them singletons. Sequences were obtained from PBMCs or a T cell subset sorted from them (not recorded which). Every receptor here comes from a young man who had mild COVID-19 (a few samples of this study predate the infection). Cell type and time point are not known.

There are a few counts of this clonotype. CDR3 DNA: TGTGCCAGTAGTATCGGGGCAGGGGATTACGAGCAGTACTTC. Translation gives CASSIGAGDYEQYF. The J gene is TRBJ2-7, the V gene TRBV19; the D gene is possibly TRBD1 (6 bases). V dropped 3 bases and J dropped 4 bases, with 13 bases sitting between them. CDR1 LNHDA and CDR2 SQIVND come from the germline V gene (reference sequence). The CDR3 runs to 14 residues.

This clonotype was observed many times. Written as DNA, the CDR3 is TGTGCCAGCAGCGGGTCGAAGGAGCGGGGATTAGATACGCAGTATTTT. This translates into CASSGSKERGLDTQYF. The chain is built from TRBV7-2 and TRBJ2-3; the match to TRBD2 covers 7 bases. Germline V gives CDR1 SGHTA, CDR2 FQGNSA. The CDR3 has 16 residues. Losses at the gene ends were 5 bases for V and 5 bases for J; bases not matched to a gene: 13.

There are a few counts of this clonotype. This rearrangement joins TRBV28 to TRBJ2-1; 7 bases line up with TRBD2. Germline V CDR1 and CDR2: MDHEN, SYDVKM. The length of the CDR3 is 16 residues. V shed 4 bases and J 5 bases; nucleotides not matched to a gene: 11. Here the CDR3 DNA reads TGTGCCAGCAGTTCCACGAGCGGGGTGTTGAACAATGAGCAGTTCTTC. This sequence encodes CASSSTSGVLNNEQFF.

V usage is TRBV6-2 or TRBV6-3 and J usage is TRBJ2-1; D is unclear. Trimming stripped 6 bases from V and 1 base from J, with 16 bases between. CDR3 length: 16 residues. CDR1 is MNHEY, CDR2 SVGEGT, per germline. CDR3 sequence: CASSTHPLGSYNEQFF. CDR3 bases: TGTGCCAGCAGCACCCACCCTCTAGGGTCCTACAATGAGCAGTTCTTC.

The chain carries TRBV6-5 and TRBJ2-2, with 7 nucleotides matching TRBD1. This CDR3 has 15 residues. Unmatched junction bases numbered 7, after V lost 2 bases and J lost 7 bases. Germline V CDR1 and CDR2: MNHEY, SVGAGI. The CDR3 DNA reads as TGTGCCAGCAGTTACCTGACAGGGATGAGCGGGGAGCTGTTTTTT. It codes for CASSYLTGMSGELFF.

A few counts support this clonotype. The chain recombines TRBV3-1 with TRBJ2-1; 7 nucleotides line up with TRBD2. Germline V gene data show CDR1 as LGHDT and CDR2 as YNNKEL (reference sequence). The CDR3 length is 15 residues. The V segment lost 8 bases and the J segment 5 bases; nucleotides outside the gene matches: 12. The CDR3 protein is CASGPSGLGHNEQFF. DNA of the CDR3: TGTGCCAGCGGCCCTAGTGGACTAGGACACAATGAGCAGTTCTTC.

The chain uses TRBV20-1 and TRBJ2-3, with TRBD1 matching 7 bases. This CDR3 is 15 amino acids long. CDR1 and CDR2 (germline): DFQATT, SNEGSKA (reference sequence). V gave up 0 bases and J gave up 0 bases; unmatched junction bases: 3. The CDR3 nucleotides read TGCAGTGCTAGAGATGTGGGACAGAGCACAGATACGCAGTATTTT. This encodes CSARDVGQSTDTQYF.

This clonotype showed up many times. The chain uses TRBV4-2 and TRBJ2-7, with D perhaps given as TRBD1 or TRBD2 (6 bases each). In germline, CDR1 is LGHNA, CDR2 YNFKEQ. This CDR3 has 15 amino acids. Trimming left V 1 base short and J 1 base short, with 11 bases between. The DNA of the CDR3 is TGTGCCAGCAGCCAAGTTTGGGGGGCATCCTACGAGCAGTACTTC. This sequence encodes CASSQVWGASYEQYF.